This is a list of T cell receptor beta chains from one sample in a study of breast tumors, draining lymph nodes, adjacent tissues. MiXCR was run by TCRdb on the multiplex PCR reads, yielding one entry per CDR3 protein. Of about 200,000 distinct CDR3 sequences in the sample, around 33% were seen once. Specimen: axillary lymph node tissue. Receptor source: a female donor with breast cancer. Some clones in this sample may be carry-over from other donors' samples. CDR3s include the opening cysteine and the closing phenylalanine or tryptophan. A D gene is named only where the DNA matches it firmly. Clone sizes are given selectively: once, few, many, or a class where the clone is expanded.

size | J | V | D | DNA | CDR3
many | TRBJ2-1 | TRBV11-3 | NA | TGTGCCAGCAGCTTAGGGCGGGGCTCCTACAATGAGCAGTTCTTC | CASSLGRGSYNEQFF
many | TRBJ1-4 | TRBV7-8 | NA | TGTGCCAGCAGCTTAACTAACCGGGCCCCCATGCCTAATGAAAAACTGTTTTTT | CASSLTNRAPMPNEKLFF
NA | TRBJ1-2 | TRBV7-8 | NA | TGTGCCAGCAGCTTAGTCAGGGAGAACTATGGCTACACCTTC | CASSLVRENYGYTF
many | TRBJ2-2 | TRBV7-2 | NA | TGTGCCAGCAGCTCAGGGGTCACCGGGGAGCTGTTTTTT | CASSSGVTGELFF
many | TRBJ2-7 | TRBV3-1 | TRBD2 | TGTGCCAGCAGCCCCACGGGGGGGCCACACGAGCAGTACTTC | CASSPTGGPHEQYF
many | TRBJ2-1 | TRBV19 | NA | TGTGCCAGTAGTCCTCGTGGACGTTCATCCCATGAGCAGTTCTTC | CASSPRGRSSHEQFF
many | TRBJ1-6 | TRBV30 | NA | TGTGCCTGGAGTCAACTTCGGGGGAGGAATTCACCCCTCCACTTT | CAWSQLRGRNSPLHF
many | TRBJ2-1 | TRBV5-8 | NA | TGTGCCAGCAGTGGGGGCGGGATAACCTACAATGAGCAGTTCTTC | CASSGGGITYNEQFF
many | TRBJ2-1 | TRBV2 | NA | TGTGCCAGCAGTGAGTCCCATTCTACCTACAATGAGCAGTTCTTC | CASSESHSTYNEQFF
many | TRBJ2-2 | TRBV29-1 | NA | TGCAGCGTTGAAGTCTCGGGACGGTCCCAGACCGGGGAGCTGTTTTTT | CSVEVSGRSQTGELFF
NA | TRBJ1-1 | TRBV5-1 | NA | TGCGCCAGCAGGCTGGACGGAGCGAACACTGAAGCTTTCTTT | CASRLDGANTEAFF
few | TRBJ2-5 | TRBV30 | NA | TGTGCCTGGAGGGGGGGGGCTAGGGAGACCCAGTACTTC | CAWRGGARETQYF
many | TRBJ2-1 | TRBV5-8 | TRBD2 | TGTGCCAGCAGTCCTACAACTAGCGGGGGATCCTACAATGAGCAGTTCTTC | CASSPTTSGGSYNEQFF
many | TRBJ2-6 | TRBV2 | NA | TGTGCCAGCAGCCCGGGACGGAACTCTGGGGCCAACGTCCTGACTTTC | CASSPGRNSGANVLTF
NA | TRBJ1-6 | TRBV2 | TRBD1 | TGTGCCAGTAGGGACAGGGGGCTAGGATATAATTCACCCCTCCACTTT | CASRDRGLGYNSPLHF
NA | TRBJ1-5 | TRBV5-7 | NA | TGTGCCAGCAGCCCCGCCGTTGGAATCAATCAGCCCCAGCATTTT | CASSPAVGINQPQHF
once | TRBJ2-3 | TRBV12-3/TRBV12-4 | NA | TGTGCCAGCAGTGACCAGACAGAAAACACAGATACGCAGTATTTT | CASSDQTENTDTQYF
medium-sized | TRBJ2-5 | TRBV15 | NA | TGTGCCACCAGCTGGGGCAGGGGTGGAGAGACCCAGTACTTC | CATSWGRGGETQYF
NA | TRBJ1-3 | TRBV12-3/TRBV12-4 | NA | TGTGCCAGCAGTTTGAGGGGGTTGGGAAACACCATATATTTT | CASSLRGLGNTIYF
NA | TRBJ2-5 | TRBV10-1 | NA | TGCGCCATCTCTATTCAAAAGGTAAAGCAGGGCCAAGAGACCCAGTACTTC | CAISIQKVKQGQETQYF
NA | TRBJ2-1 | TRBV7-6 | TRBD1 | TGTGCCAGCAGCAGAGGGACAGGGAGAAACAATGAGCAGTTCTTC | CASSRGTGRNNEQFF
many | TRBJ2-5 | TRBV19 | NA | TGTGCCAGTAGTCCCAGGGGTGTAAGGGAGACCCAGTACTTC | CASSPRGVRETQYF